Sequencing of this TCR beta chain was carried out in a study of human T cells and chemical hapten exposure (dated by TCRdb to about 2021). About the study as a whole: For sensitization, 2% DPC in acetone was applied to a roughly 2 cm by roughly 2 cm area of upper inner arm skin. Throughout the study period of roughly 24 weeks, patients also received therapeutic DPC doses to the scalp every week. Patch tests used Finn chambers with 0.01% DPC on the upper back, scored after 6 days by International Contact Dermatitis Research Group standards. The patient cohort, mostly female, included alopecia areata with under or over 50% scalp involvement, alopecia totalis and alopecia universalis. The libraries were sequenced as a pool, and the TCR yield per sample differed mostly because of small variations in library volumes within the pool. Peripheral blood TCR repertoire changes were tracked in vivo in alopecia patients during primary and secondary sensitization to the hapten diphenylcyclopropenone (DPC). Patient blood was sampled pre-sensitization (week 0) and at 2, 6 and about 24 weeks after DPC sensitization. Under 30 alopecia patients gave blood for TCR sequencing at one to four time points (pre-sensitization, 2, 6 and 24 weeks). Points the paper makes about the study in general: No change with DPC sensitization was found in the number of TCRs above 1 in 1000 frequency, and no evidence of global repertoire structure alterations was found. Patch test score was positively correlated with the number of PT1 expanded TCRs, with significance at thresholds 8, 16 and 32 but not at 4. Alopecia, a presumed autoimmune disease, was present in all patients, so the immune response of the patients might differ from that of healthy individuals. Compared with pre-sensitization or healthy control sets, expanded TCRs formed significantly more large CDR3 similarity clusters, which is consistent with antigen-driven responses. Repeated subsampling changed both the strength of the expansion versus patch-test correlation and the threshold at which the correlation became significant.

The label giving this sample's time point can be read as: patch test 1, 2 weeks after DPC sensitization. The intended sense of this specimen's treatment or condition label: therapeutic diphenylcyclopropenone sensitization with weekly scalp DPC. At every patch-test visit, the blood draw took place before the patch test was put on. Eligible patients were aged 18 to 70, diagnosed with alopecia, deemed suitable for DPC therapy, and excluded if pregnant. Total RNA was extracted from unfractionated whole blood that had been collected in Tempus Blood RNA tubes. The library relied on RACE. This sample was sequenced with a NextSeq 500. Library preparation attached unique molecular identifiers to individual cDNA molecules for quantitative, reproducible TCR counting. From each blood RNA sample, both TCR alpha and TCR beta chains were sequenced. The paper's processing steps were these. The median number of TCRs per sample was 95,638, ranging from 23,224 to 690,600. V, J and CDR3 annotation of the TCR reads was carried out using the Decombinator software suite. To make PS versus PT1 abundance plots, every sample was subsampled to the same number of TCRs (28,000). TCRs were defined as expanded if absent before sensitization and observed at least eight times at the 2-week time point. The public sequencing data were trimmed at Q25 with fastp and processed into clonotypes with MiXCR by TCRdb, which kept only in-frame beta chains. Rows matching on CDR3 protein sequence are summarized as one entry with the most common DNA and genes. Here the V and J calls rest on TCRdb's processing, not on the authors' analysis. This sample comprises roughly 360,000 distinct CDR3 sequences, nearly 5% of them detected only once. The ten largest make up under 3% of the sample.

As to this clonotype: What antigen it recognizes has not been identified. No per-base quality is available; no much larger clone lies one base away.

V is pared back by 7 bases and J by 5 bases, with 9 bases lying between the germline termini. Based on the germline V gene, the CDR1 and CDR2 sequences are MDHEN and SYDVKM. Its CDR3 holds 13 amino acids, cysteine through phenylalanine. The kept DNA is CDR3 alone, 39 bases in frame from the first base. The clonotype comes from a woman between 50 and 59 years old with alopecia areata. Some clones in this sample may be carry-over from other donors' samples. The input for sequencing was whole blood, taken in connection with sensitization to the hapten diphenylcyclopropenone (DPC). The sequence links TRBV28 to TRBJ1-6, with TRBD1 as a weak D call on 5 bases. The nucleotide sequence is TGTGCCAGCACGGGGCTGAATAATTCACCCCTCCACTTT. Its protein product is CASTGLNNSPLHF. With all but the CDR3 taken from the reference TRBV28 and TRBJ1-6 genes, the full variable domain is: DVKVTQSSRYLVKRTGEKVFLECVQDMDHENMFWYRQDPGLGLRLIYFSYDVKMKEKGDIPEGYSVSREKKERFSLILESASTNQTSMYLCASTGLNNSPLHFGNGTRLTVT.